The present T cell receptor (beta chain) was sequenced within a study of blood T cell repertoires in COVID-19. Study information: Acute-phase and convalescent COVID-19 samples originated in the United States, Italy and Spain. PBMCs, B-cell-depleted T cells, or T cells were the source of the cDNA or gDNA that made up the material.

Sequenced by immunoSEQ multiplex PCR; TCRdb stores in-frame clones only, minus some. The table includes approximately 470,000 clones, about nine tenths detected once. CDR1 is LNHDA, CDR2 SQIVND, per germline (reference sequence). J lost 7 bases, V lost 5 bases, and 17 bases had no gene match. The CDR3 is made up of 16 amino acids. Adults between about 18 and 89 years of age took part from 20 to 25 US areas. Allocation to cohorts depended on clinical history reported by the participants. The origin of this receptor is a woman under 30 who had recovered from COVID-19. This chain links TRBV19 with TRBJ2-7; 7 nucleotides match TRBD1. The specimen was PBMCs or T cells enriched from blood (not recorded which). In nucleotides, the CDR3 is TGTGCCAGTAGTCCCCCGAGACAGGGCGGTTTCCGAGAGCAGTACTTC. Translating it yields CASSPPRQGGFREQYF.